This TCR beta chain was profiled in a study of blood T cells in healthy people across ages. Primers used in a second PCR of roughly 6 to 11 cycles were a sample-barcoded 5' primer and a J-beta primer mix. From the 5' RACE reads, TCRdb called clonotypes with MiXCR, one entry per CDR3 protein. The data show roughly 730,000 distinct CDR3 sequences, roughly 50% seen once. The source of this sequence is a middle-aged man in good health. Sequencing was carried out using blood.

CDR3 bases: TGTGCCAGCAGTTACCCTAGCGGACTCTACGAGCAGTACTTC. Translation gives CASSYPSGLYEQYF. This chain uses TRBV6-2 or TRBV6-3 with TRBJ2-7; 7 bases are shared with TRBD2. CDR1 and CDR2 (germline): MNHEY, SVGEGT. With 2 bases clipped from V and 3 bases from J, the junction kept 4 bases outside the gene matches. This CDR3 comprises 14 residues.